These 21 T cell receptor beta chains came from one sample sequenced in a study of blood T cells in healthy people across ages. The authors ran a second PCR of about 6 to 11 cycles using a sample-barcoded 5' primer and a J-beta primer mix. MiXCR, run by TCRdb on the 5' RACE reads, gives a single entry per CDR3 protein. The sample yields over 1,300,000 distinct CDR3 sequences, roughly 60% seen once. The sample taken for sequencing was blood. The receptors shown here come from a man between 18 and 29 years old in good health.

The CDR3 region has the DNA TGTGCCAGCAGCCTAAGCGACTACTACAATGAGCAGTTCTTC. Amino acid sequence: CASSLSDYYNEQFF. This chain links TRBV6-5 with TRBJ2-1; D perhaps matches TRBD2 (5 bases). The germline V and J ends were trimmed by 6 bases and 3 bases, with 12 bases remaining between them. CDR3 length equals 14 residues. Germline values: CDR1 MNHEY, CDR2 SVGAGI.

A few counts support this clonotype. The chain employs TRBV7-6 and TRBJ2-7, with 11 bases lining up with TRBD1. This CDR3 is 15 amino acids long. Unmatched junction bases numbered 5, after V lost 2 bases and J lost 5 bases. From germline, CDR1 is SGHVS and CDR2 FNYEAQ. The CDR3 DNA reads TGTGCCAGCAGCTTAACTGGACAGGGGGCACACGAGCAGTACTTC. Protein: CASSLTGQGAHEQYF. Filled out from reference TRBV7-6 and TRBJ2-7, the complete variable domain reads GAGVSQSPRYKVTKRGQDVALRCDPISGHVSLYWYRQALGQGPEFLTYFNYEAQQDKSGLPNDRFSAERPEGSISTLTIQRTEQRDSAMYRCASSLTGQGAHEQYFGPGTRLTVT.

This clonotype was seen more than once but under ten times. The CDR3 DNA sequence: TGCAGTGCTACCGGGACGGTCTCCTACGAGCAGTACTTC. This codes for CSATGTVSYEQYF. This chain connects TRBV20-1 to TRBJ2-7, with D tentatively TRBD1 or TRBD2 (5 bases each). Trimming took off 4 bases at V and 0 bases at J, with 10 bases between the two ends. Germline V gene sequence: CDR1 DFQATT, CDR2 SNEGSKA (reference sequence). CDR3 length equals 13 residues.

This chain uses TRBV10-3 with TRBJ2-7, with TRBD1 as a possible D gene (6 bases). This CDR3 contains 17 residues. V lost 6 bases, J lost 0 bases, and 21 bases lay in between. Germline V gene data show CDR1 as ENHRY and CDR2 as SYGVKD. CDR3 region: CAISDRDIKDRSYEQYF. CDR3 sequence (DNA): TGTGCCATCAGCGACCGGGACATCAAAGACCGCTCCTACGAGCAGTACTTC.

CDR3 nucleotide sequence: TGTGCCAGCAGCAAAGAGGGGGAGGGTCTAGACGAGCAGTACTTC. Protein sequence: CASSKEGEGLDEQYF. The chain is built from TRBV21-1 and TRBJ2-7; TRBD2, as called in the table, went unchecked against the DNA. TRBV21-1 is a pseudogene segment. This CDR3 has 15 amino acids.

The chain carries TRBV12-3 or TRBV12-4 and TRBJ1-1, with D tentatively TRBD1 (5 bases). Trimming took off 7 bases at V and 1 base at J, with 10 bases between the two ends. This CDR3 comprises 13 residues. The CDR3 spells CASTRGQNTEAFF. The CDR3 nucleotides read TGTGCCAGCACAAGGGGCCAGAACACTGAAGCTTTCTTT.

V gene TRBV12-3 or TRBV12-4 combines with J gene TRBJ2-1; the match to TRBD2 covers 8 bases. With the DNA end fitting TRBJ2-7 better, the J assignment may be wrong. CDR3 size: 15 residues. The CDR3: CASAEIAGKYNEQYF. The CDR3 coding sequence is TGTGCCAGCGCCGAAATAGCGGGGAAATACAATGAGCAGTACTTC.

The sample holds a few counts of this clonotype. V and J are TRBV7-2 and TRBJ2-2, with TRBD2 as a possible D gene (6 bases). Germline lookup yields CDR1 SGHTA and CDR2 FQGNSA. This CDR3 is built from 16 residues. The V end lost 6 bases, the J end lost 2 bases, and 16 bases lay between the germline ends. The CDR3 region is CASSHAWGLNTGELFF. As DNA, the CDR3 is TGTGCCAGCAGTCACGCGTGGGGACTCAACACCGGGGAGCTGTTTTTT.

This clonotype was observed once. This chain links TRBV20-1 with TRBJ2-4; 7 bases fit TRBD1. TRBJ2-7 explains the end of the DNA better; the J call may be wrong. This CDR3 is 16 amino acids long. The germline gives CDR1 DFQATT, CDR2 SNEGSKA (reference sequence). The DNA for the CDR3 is TGCAGTGCTAGAGATCCGCAGACAGGGCTTCTCTACGAGCAGTACTTC. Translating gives CSARDPQTGLLYEQYF.

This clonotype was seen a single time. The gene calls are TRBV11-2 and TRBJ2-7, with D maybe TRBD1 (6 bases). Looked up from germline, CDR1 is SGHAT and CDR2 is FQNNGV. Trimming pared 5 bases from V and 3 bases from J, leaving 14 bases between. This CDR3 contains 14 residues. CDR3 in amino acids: CASSEDSPDYEQYF. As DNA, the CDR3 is TGTGCCAGCAGCGAGGACAGTCCGGACTACGAGCAGTACTTC.

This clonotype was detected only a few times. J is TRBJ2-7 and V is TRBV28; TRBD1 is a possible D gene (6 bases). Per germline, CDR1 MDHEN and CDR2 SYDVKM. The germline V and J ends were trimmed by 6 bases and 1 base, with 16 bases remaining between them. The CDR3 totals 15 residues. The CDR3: CASRPTGTQSYEQYF. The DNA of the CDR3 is TGTGCCAGCAGGCCAACCGGGACACAATCCTACGAGCAGTACTTC.

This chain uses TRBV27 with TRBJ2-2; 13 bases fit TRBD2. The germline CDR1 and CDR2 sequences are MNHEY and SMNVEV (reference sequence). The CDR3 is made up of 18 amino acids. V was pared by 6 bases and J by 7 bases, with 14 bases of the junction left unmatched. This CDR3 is CASSRSVGLAGAVGELFF. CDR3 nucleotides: TGTGCCAGCAGCAGAAGCGTTGGACTAGCGGGAGCGGTCGGGGAGCTGTTTTTT.

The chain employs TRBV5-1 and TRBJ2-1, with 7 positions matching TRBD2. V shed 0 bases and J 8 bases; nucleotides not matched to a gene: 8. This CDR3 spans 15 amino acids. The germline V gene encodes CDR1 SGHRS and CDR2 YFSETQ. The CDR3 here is CASSLASGLWDEQFF. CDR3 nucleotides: TGCGCCAGCAGCTTGGCTAGCGGACTTTGGGATGAGCAGTTCTTC.

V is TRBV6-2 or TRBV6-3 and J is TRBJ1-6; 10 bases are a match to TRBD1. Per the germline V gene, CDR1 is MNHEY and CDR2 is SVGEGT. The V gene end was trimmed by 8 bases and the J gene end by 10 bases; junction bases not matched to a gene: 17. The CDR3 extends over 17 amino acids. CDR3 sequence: CASQTQSGTGDRSPLHF. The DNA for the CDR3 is TGTGCCAGCCAGACCCAATCCGGGACAGGGGATCGATCACCCCTCCACTTT.

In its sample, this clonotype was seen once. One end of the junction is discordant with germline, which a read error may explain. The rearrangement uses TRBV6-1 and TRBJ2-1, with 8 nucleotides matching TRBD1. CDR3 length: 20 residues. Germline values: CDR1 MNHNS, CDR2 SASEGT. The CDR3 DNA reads TGTGCCAGCAGGCCCTCCAGGGGGCGAATGGGGCATGAGGGCTACGATGAGCAGTTCTTC. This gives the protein CASRPSRGRMGHEGYDEQFF.

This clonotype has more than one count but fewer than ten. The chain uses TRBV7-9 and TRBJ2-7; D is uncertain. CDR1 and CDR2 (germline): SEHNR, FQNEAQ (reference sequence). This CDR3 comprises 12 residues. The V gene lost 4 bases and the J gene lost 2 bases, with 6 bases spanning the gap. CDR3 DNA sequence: TGTGCCAGCAGCTCAGTTCCCTACGAGCAGTACTTC. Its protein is CASSSVPYEQYF.

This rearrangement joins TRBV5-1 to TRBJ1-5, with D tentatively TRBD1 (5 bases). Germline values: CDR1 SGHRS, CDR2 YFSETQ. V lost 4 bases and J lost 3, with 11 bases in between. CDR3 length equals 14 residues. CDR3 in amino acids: CASSRDGNNQPQHF. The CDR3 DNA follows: TGCGCCAGCAGCCGGGACGGTAACAATCAGCCCCAGCATTTT.

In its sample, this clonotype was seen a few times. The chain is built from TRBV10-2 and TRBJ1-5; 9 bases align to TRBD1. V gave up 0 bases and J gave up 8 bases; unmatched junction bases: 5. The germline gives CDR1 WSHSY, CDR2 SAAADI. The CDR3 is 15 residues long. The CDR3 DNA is TGCGCCAGCAGTGAGTCGACAGGGGGTTTGGAGCCCCAGCATTTT. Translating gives CASSESTGGLEPQHF.

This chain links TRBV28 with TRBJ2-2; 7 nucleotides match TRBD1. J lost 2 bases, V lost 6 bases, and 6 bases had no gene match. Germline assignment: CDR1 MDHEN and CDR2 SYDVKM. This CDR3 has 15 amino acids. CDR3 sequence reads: CASSLTGQNTGELFF. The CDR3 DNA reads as TGTGCCAGCAGCTTGACAGGGCAAAACACCGGGGAGCTGTTTTTT.

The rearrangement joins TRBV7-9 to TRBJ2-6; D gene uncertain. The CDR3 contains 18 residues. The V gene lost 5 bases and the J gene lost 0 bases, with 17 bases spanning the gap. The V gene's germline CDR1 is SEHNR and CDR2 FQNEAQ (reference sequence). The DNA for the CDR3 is TGTGCCAGCAGCCGATGGACGGCAGCATTCTCTGGGGCCAACGTCCTGACTTTC. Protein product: CASSRWTAAFSGANVLTF.

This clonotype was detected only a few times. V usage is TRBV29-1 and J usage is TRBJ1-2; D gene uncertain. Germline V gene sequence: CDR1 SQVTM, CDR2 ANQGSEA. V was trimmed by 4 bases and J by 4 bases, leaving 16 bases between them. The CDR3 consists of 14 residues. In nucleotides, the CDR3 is TGCAGCGTTGGGGGAGACCTACCAACCTATGGCTACACCTTC. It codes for CSVGGDLPTYGYTF.